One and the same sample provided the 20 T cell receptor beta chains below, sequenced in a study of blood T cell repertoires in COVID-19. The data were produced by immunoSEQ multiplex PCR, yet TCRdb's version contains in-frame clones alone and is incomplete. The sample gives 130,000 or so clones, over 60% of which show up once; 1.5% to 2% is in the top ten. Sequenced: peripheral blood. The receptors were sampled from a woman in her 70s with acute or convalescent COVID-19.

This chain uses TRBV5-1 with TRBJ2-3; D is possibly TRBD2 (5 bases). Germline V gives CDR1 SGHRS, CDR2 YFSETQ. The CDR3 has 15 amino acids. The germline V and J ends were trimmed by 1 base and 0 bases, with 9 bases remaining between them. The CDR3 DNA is TGCGCCAGCAGCTTGTGGTCGGGAAGCACAGATACGCAGTATTTT. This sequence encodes CASSLWSGSTDTQYF.

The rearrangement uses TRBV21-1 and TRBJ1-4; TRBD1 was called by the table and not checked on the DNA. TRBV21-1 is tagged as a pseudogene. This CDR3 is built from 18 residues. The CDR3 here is CASSKGPRQGRGNEKLFF. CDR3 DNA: TGTGCCAGCAGCAAAGGCCCCAGACAGGGGAGGGGTAATGAAAAACTGTTTTTT.

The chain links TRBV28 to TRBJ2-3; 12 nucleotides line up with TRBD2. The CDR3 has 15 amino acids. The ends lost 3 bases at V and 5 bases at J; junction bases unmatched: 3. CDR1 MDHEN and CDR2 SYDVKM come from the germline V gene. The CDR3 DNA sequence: TGTGCCAGCAGTTTTGGACTAGCGGGAAGAGATACGCAGTATTTT. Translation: CASSFGLAGRDTQYF.

The CDR3, as DNA: TGTGCCAGCAGCTTAAGATACGGCACTGAAGCTTTCTTT. This sequence encodes CASSLRYGTEAFF. This chain joins TRBV11-1 and TRBJ1-1; no clear D. CDR3 length: 13 residues. The germline gives CDR1 SGHAT, CDR2 FQDESV (reference sequence). V lost 2 bases, J lost 4 bases, and 8 bases lay in between.

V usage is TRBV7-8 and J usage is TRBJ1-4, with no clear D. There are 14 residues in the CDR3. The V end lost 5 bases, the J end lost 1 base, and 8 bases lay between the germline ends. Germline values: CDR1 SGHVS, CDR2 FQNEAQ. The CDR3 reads CASSILLTNEKLFF. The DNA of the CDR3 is TGTGCCAGCAGCATCCTGTTAACTAATGAAAAACTGTTTTTT.

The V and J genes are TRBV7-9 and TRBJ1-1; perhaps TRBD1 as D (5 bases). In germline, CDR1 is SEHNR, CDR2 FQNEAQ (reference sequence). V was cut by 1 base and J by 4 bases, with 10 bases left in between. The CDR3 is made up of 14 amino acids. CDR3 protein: CASSLGLGATEAFF. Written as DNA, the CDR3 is TGTGCCAGCAGCTTAGGGCTAGGGGCCACTGAAGCTTTCTTT. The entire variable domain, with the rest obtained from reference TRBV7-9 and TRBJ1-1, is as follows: DTGVSQNPRHKITKRGQNVTFRCDPISEHNRLYWYRQTLGQGPEFLTYFQNEAQLEKSRLLSDRFSAERPKGSFSTLEIQRTEQGDSAMYLCASSLGLGATEAFFGQGTRLTVV.

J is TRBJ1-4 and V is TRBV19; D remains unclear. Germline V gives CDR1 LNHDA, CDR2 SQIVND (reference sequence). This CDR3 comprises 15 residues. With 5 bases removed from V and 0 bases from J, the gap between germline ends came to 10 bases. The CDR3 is CASSLGGATNEKLFF. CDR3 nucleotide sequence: TGTGCCAGTAGTTTAGGAGGTGCAACTAATGAAAAACTGTTTTTT.

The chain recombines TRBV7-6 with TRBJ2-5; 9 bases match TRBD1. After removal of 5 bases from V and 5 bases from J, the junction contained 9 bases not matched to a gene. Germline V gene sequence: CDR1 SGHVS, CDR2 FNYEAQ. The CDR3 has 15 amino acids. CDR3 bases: TGTGCCAGCAGCCTAGGTGGACAGGGGACGGAGACCCAGTACTTC. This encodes CASSLGGQGTETQYF.

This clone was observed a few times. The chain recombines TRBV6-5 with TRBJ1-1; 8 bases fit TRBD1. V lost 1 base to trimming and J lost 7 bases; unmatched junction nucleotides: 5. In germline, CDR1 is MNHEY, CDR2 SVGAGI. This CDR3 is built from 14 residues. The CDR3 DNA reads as TGTGCCAGCAGTTACTACATAGACAGGGGTGAAGCTTTCTTT. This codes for CASSYYIDRGEAFF.

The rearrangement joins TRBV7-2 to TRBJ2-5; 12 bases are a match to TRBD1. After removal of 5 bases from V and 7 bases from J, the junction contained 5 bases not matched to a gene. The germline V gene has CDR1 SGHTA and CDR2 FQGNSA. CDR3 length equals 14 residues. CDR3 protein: CASSTGQGARTQYF. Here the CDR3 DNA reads TGTGCCAGCAGCACGGGACAGGGGGCGCGGACCCAGTACTTC.

CDR3 residues: CASSFRLDHRELFF. The CDR3 nucleotides are TGTGCCAGCAGTTTTCGACTAGATCACCGGGAGCTGTTTTTT. V gene TRBV6-2 or TRBV6-3 combines with J gene TRBJ2-2, with a tentative D call TRBD2 (6 bases). The V gene's germline CDR1 is MNHEY and CDR2 SVGEGT. CDR3 length: 14 residues. V was shortened by 4 bases and J by 9 bases, with 15 bases between the two germline ends.

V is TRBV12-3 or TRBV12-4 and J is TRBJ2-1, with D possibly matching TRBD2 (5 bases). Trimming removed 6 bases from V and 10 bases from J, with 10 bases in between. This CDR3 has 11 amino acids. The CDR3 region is CASRLVEEQFF. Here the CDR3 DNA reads TGTGCCAGCAGACTAGTTGAGGAGCAGTTCTTC.

The CDR3 protein is CASSKTGISNEQFF. The CDR3 region has the DNA TGTGCCAGCAGCAAAACAGGGATAAGTAATGAGCAGTTCTTC. The J gene is TRBJ2-1, the V gene TRBV6-4, with D possibly matching TRBD1 (6 bases). Trimming took 6 bases from V and 7 from J, leaving 16 bases between them. The CDR3 extends over 14 amino acids. CDR1 and CDR2 from the germline V gene are MRHNA and SNTAGT.

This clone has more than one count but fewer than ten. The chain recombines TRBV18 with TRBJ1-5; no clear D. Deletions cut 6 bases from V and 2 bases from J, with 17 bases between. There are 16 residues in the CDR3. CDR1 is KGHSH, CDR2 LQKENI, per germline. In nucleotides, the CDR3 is TGTGCCAGCTCCCCGACCTCTCCCCGGGGCAATCAGCCCCAGCATTTT. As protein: CASSPTSPRGNQPQHF.

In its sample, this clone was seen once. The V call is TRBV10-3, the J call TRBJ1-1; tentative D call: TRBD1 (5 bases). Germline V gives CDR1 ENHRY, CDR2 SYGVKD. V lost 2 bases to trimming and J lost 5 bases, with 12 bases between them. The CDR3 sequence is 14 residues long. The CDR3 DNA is TGTGCCATCAGTGAGCACGGGGGAGATACTGAAGCTTTCTTT. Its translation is CAISEHGGDTEAFF.

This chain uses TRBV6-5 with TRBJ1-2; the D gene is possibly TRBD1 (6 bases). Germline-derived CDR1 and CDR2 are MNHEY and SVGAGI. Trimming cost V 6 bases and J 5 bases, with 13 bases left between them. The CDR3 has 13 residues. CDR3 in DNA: TGTGCCAGCAGCTTCACAGGGTGGTATGGCTACACCTTC. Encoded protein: CASSFTGWYGYTF.

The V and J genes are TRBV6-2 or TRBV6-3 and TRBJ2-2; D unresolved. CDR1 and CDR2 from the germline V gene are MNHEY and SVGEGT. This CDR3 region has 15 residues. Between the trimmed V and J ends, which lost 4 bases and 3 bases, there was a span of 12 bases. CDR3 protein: CASSSRPSDTGELFF. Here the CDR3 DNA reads TGTGCCAGCAGTTCCCGGCCCAGCGACACCGGGGAGCTGTTTTTT.

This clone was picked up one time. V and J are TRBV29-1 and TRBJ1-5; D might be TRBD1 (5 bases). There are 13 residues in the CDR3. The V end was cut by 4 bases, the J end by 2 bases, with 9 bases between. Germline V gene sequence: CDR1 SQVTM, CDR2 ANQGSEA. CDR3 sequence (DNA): TGCAGCGTTGGGGGGGTTGGCAATCAGCCCCAGCATTTT. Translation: CSVGGVGNQPQHF.

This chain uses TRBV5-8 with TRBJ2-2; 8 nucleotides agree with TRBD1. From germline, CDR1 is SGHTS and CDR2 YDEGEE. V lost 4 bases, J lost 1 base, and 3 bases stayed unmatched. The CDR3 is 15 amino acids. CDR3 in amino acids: CASSRTGRNTGELFF. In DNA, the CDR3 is TGTGCCAGCAGCCGGACAGGGCGGAACACCGGGGAGCTGTTTTTT.

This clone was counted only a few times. CDR3 region: CATLRDTGRQETQYF. The CDR3 bases are TGTGCCACCTTACGTGATACGGGGAGACAAGAGACCCAGTACTTC. The chain recombines TRBV15 with TRBJ2-5; maybe TRBD2 (5 bases). V lost 8 bases and J 2 bases, leaving 18 bases between the germline ends. From germline, CDR1 is LNHNV and CDR2 YYDKDF (reference sequence). CDR3 length equals 15 residues.